One and the same sample provided the 2 T cell receptor beta chains below, sequenced in a study of T and B cells in COVID-19 patients. Each TRB amplification used roughly 220-550 ng of genomic DNA from blood. BIOMED2 TRB-A/B primer pools were used in multiplex TRB PCR. In TCRdb, the multiplex PCR reads were re-called with MiXCR into one record per CDR3 protein. The table shows approximately 2,000 distinct CDR3 sequences, with under 30% occurring only once. The sequenced sample consisted of blood. The receptors were sampled from a human donor with active COVID-19.

In this sample, this clonotype turned up a few times. The chain employs TRBV14 and TRBJ2-1, with unresolved D. Germline CDR1 reads SGHDN; CDR2 reads FVKESK. This CDR3 has 13 residues. The V gene lost 0 bases and the J gene lost 6 bases, with 6 bases spanning the gap. The CDR3 nucleotides read TGTGCCAGCAGCCAAGATCGCGTCAATGAGCAGTTCTTC. Encoded protein: CASSQDRVNEQFF.

This chain links TRBV4-3 with TRBJ2-1, with 14 bases aligning to TRBD2. The CDR3 sequence is 18 residues long. The ends lost 3 bases at V and 0 bases at J; junction bases unmatched: 4. CDR1 is LGHNA, CDR2 YSLEER, per germline. CDR3 nucleotide sequence: TGCGCCAGCAGCCACCTGGGGACTAGCGGGAGCTCCTACAATGAGCAGTTCTTC. Translated: CASSHLGTSGSSYNEQFF.